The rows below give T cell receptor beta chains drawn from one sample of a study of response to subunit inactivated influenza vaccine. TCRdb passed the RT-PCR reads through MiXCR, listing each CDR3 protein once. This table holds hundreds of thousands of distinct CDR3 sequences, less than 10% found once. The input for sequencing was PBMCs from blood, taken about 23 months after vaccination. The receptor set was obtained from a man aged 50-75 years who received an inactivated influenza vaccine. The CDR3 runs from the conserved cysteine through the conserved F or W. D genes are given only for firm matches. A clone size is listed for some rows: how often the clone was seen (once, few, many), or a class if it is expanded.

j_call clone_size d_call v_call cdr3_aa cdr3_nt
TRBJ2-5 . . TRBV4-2 CASSQVDRETQYF TGTGCCAGCAGCCAAGTCGATCGGGAGACCCAGTACTTC
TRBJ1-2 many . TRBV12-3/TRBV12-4 CASSFEGNYGYTF TGTGCCAGCAGTTTTGAGGGTAACTATGGCTACACCTTC
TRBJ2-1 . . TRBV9 CASSEPAGTDNNEQFF TGTGCCAGCAGCGAGCCGGCCGGGACTGACAACAATGAGCAGTTCTTC
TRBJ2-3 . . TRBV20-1 CSAREPAGQLDTQYF TGCAGTGCTAGAGAACCAGCGGGTCAGTTAGATACGCAGTATTTT
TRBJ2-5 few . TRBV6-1 CASSVNQGLGETQYF TGTGCCAGCAGTGTTAATCAGGGCCTAGGGGAGACCCAGTACTTC
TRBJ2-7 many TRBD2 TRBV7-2 CASSLSPGGTYEQYF TGTGCCAGCAGCTTATCGCCGGGAGGGACTTACGAGCAGTACTTC
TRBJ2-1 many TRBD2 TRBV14 CASSPTVTSGPYNEQFF TGTGCCAGCAGCCCCACCGTTACTAGCGGGCCTTACAATGAGCAGTTCTTC
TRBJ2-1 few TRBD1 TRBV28 CASRLQGAQINEQFF TGTGCCAGCAGGCTACAGGGGGCGCAAATCAATGAGCAGTTCTTC
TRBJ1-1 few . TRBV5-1 CASSWYMNTEAFF TGCGCCAGCAGCTGGTACATGAACACTGAAGCTTTCTTT
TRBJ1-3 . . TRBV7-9 CASSFPGSSGNTIYF TGTGCCAGCAGTTTTCCCGGCAGCTCTGGAAACACCATATATTTT
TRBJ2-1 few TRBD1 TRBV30 CAWERDRAEQFF TGTGCCTGGGAAAGAGACAGGGCGGAGCAGTTCTTC
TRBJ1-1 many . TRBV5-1 CASSLTGPDTEAFF TGCGCCAGCAGCTTAACGGGCCCGGACACTGAAGCTTTCTTT
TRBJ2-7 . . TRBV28 CASSPPRGFYEQYF TGTGCCAGCAGTCCCCCCCGGGGGTTCTACGAGCAGTACTTC
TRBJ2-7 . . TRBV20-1 CSASPRLIPRTYEQYF TGCAGTGCTAGCCCCAGACTCATACCACGAACCTACGAGCAGTACTTC
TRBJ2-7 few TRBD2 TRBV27 CASSYSSGNEQYF TGTGCCAGCAGTTACTCTAGCGGGAACGAGCAGTACTTC
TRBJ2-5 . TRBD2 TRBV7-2 CASSPQRGQGETQYF TGTGCCAGCAGCCCCCAGCGGGGCCAGGGAGAGACCCAGTACTTC